The next 27 T cell receptor beta chains were all read from a single sample in a study of blood T cells in healthy people across ages. Then a second PCR, running roughly 7 to 11 cycles, was carried out with a sample-barcoded 5' primer and a J-beta primer mix. One entry per CDR3 protein results from TCRdb running MiXCR on the 5' RACE reads. The sample shows over 1,200,000 distinct CDR3 sequences, roughly 60% of them seen only once. The sample taken for sequencing was blood. The receptors shown here come from a man aged 18-30 years in good health.

V is TRBV6-6 and J is TRBJ2-7, with D possibly being TRBD2 (6 bases). CDR3 length equals 14 residues. Trimming cost V 7 bases and J 2 bases, with 15 bases left between them. The germline V gene encodes CDR1 MNHNY and CDR2 SVGAGI (reference sequence). CDR3 coding DNA: TGTGCCAGCACCCCGGGGAGGATTGCCTACGAGCAGTACTTC. Translation gives CASTPGRIAYEQYF.

The chain links TRBV4-1 to TRBJ2-7, with D perhaps TRBD2 (5 bases). Germline V gene lookup returns CDR1 MGHRA and CDR2 YSYEKL. The CDR3 runs 15 residues. Trimming pared 4 bases from V and 0 bases from J, leaving 13 bases between. The DNA of the CDR3 is TGCGCCAGCAGCCCCAAAGGAGGAGCCTCCTACGAGCAGTACTTC. Protein sequence: CASSPKGGASYEQYF.

The rearrangement uses TRBV30 and TRBJ2-3; 7 bases match TRBD2. V shed 4 bases and J 1 base; nucleotides not matched to a gene: 11. Per the germline V gene, CDR1 is GTSNPN and CDR2 is SVGIG (reference sequence). This CDR3 region has 16 residues. The CDR3 protein is CAWNGLEAGGTDTQYF. Written as DNA, the CDR3 is TGTGCCTGGAATGGGTTGGAGGCGGGAGGCACAGATACGCAGTATTTT.

This clonotype appeared a few times. The chain carries TRBV2 and TRBJ1-1; no definite D call. The ends were cut back, 7 bases at V and 7 bases at J, with 10 bases in the middle. Per the germline V gene, CDR1 is SNHLY and CDR2 is FYNNEI. CDR3 length equals 11 residues. CDR3 in amino acids: CASKYSYEAFF. CDR3 nucleotide sequence: TGTGCCAGCAAATACTCCTATGAAGCTTTCTTT.

This chain links TRBV10-3 with TRBJ2-3; D is unclear. The germline V gene encodes CDR1 ENHRY and CDR2 SYGVKD. Deletions cut 0 bases from V and 4 bases from J, with 8 bases between. The CDR3 consists of 14 residues. Here the CDR3 reads CAISESEAADTQYF. In nucleotides, the CDR3 is TGTGCCATCAGTGAGTCTGAGGCCGCAGATACGCAGTATTTT.

This chain connects TRBV9 to TRBJ2-2, with D perhaps TRBD1 or TRBD2 (7 bases each). The CDR3 runs 16 residues. Germline V CDR1 and CDR2: SGDLS, YYNGEE. V lost 1 base and J 1 base, leaving 11 bases between the germline ends. DNA for the CDR3: TGTGCCAGCAGCGTAAGCGGGACAGTGAACACCGGGGAGCTGTTTTTT. It codes for CASSVSGTVNTGELFF.

This clonotype has a handful of counts. This sequence joins TRBV12-3 or TRBV12-4 and TRBJ2-5; tentatively, D is TRBD1 (6 bases). V lost 6 bases, J lost 2 bases, and 13 bases lay in between. The CDR3 sequence is 14 residues long. The CDR3 is CASSPDSPQETQYF. In DNA, the CDR3 is TGTGCCAGCAGCCCGGACAGCCCTCAAGAGACCCAGTACTTC.

The chain couples TRBV28 to TRBJ1-2, with D unclear. The length of the CDR3 is 11 residues. CDR1 is MDHEN, CDR2 SYDVKM, per germline. V dropped 6 bases and J dropped 12 bases, with 14 bases sitting between them. CDR3 in DNA: TGTGCCAGCAGCCTTCTAGAGGCCCACACCTTC. Translating it yields CASSLLEAHTF.

The rearrangement joins TRBV20-1 to TRBJ2-5; TRBD2 matches at 12 bases. Near its end, the DNA agrees better with TRBJ2-7, so the J call may be wrong. The CDR3 totals 14 residues. CDR1 DFQATT and CDR2 SNEGSKA come from the germline V gene (reference sequence). The CDR3 nucleotides read TGCAGTGCACGACGACTAGCGGGGGACTACGAGCAGTACTTC. This codes for CSARRLAGDYEQYF.

Only a few counts were recorded for this clonotype. J is TRBJ1-4 and V is TRBV4-1; D might be TRBD1 (5 bases). The CDR3 runs to 16 residues. Trimming pared 8 bases from V and 1 base from J, leaving 17 bases between. Germline V lookup: CDR1 MGHRA, CDR2 YSYEKL. In DNA, the CDR3 is TGCGCCAGCTCCCCGCTGGGGGATAAAACTAATGAAAAACTGTTTTTT. Its protein product is CASSPLGDKTNEKLFF.

The V gene is TRBV4-3, the J gene TRBJ1-1; D is unresolved. The V gene lost 8 bases and the J gene lost 0 bases, with 10 bases spanning the gap. The CDR3 covers 13 residues. Germline V gene sequence: CDR1 LGHNA, CDR2 YSLEER. The CDR3 reads CASGRFMNTEAFF. CDR3 in DNA: TGCGCCAGCGGGAGATTCATGAACACTGAAGCTTTCTTT.

This clonotype appeared a few times. The chain uses TRBV9 and TRBJ1-2, with D tentatively TRBD1 (5 bases). V gave up 3 bases and J gave up 1 base, with 13 bases separating them. CDR1 is SGDLS and CDR2 is YYNGEE in the germline V gene. The CDR3 covers 15 residues. The CDR3 region is CASSAGTYVNYGYTF. The CDR3 DNA sequence: TGTGCCAGCAGCGCCGGGACTTATGTTAACTATGGCTACACCTTC.

Many counts were recorded for this clonotype. CDR3: CASSQDRQRIYGYTF. CDR3 coding DNA: TGCGCCAGCAGCCAAGATAGGCAGCGTATCTATGGCTACACCTTC. The rearrangement links TRBV4-3 to TRBJ1-2; the D is unclear. Looked up from germline, CDR1 is LGHNA and CDR2 is YSLEER. V lost 0 bases to trimming and J lost 4 bases, with 12 bases between them. This CDR3 region has 15 residues.

This clonotype was observed a handful of times. The rearrangement joins TRBV4-1 to TRBJ2-5, with D tentatively TRBD1 (5 bases). Germline assignment: CDR1 MGHRA and CDR2 YSYEKL. The CDR3 has 13 amino acids. Trimming cost V 1 base and J 3 bases, with 6 bases left between them. CDR3 residues: CASSQAGKETQYF. CDR3 DNA sequence: TGCGCCAGCAGCCAAGCAGGGAAAGAGACCCAGTACTTC.

The gene calls are TRBV29-1 and TRBJ2-7, with D hard to call. The DNA end lines up better with TRBJ2-5; the J call may be wrong. The CDR3 sequence is 13 residues long. Germline CDR1 is SQVTM and CDR2 is ANQGSEA. The CDR3 DNA reads TGCAGCGTTGCCCTAGTTCGCGGTGAGACCCAGTACTTC. Translated: CSVALVRGETQYF.

The rearrangement links TRBV7-8 to TRBJ2-7; no firm D call. V lost 2 bases and J lost 3, with 8 bases in between. Looked up from germline, CDR1 is SGHVS and CDR2 is FQNEAQ. CDR3 size: 13 residues. The CDR3 sequence: CASSLNTNYEQYF. The CDR3 coding sequence is TGTGCCAGCAGCTTAAACACAAACTACGAGCAGTACTTC.

The gene calls are TRBV20-1 and TRBJ1-2; 7 nucleotides line up with TRBD1. The CDR3 is 12 amino acids. CDR1 is DFQATT, CDR2 SNEGSKA, per germline (reference sequence). J lost 5 bases, V lost 0 bases, and 0 bases had no gene match. The CDR3 coding sequence is TGCAGTGCTAGAGAGACAGGGTATGGCTACACCTTC. The encoded protein is CSARETGYGYTF.

The rearrangement uses TRBV20-1 and TRBJ2-4; TRBD2 matches 16 bases. The length of the CDR3 is 16 residues. Germline V CDR1 and CDR2: DFQATT, SNEGSKA (reference sequence). The ends lost 6 bases at V and 7 bases at J; junction bases unmatched: 9. This CDR3 reads CSAIPGLAGGLNIQYF. The DNA for the CDR3 is TGCAGTGCGATACCGGGACTAGCGGGGGGGCTGAACATTCAGTACTTC.

The J gene is TRBJ2-3, the V gene TRBV5-1; TRBD2 matches at 9 bases. V lost 5 bases and J lost 3; bases outside the gene matches: 7. Germline loops: CDR1 SGHRS, CDR2 YFSETQ. The CDR3 has 15 residues. CDR3 protein: CASRGSGSDTDTQYF. The CDR3 coding sequence is TGCGCCAGCAGGGGTAGCGGGAGTGATACAGATACGCAGTATTTT.

The table lists this clonotype with a few counts. The chain recombines TRBV5-5 with TRBJ2-4; possible D gene TRBD1, 5 bases. CDR3 size: 14 residues. Germline CDR1 and CDR2: SGHKS and YYEKEE (reference sequence). Deletions cut 0 bases from V and 5 bases from J, with 9 bases between. The CDR3 sequence: CASSLAGAENIQYF. CDR3 nucleotides: TGTGCCAGCAGCTTGGCTGGGGCCGAAAACATTCAGTACTTC. Filled out from reference TRBV5-5 and TRBJ2-4, the complete variable domain reads DAGVTQSPTHLIKTRGQQVTLRCSPISGHKSVSWYQQVLGQGPQFIFQYYEKEERGRGNFPDRFSARQFPNYSSELNVNALLLGDSALYLCASSLAGAENIQYFGAGTRLSVL.

The V and J genes are TRBV21-1 and TRBJ2-6; TRBD1 is taken as the D call from the table, unchecked against the DNA. TRBV21-1 corresponds to a pseudogene. The length of the CDR3 is 17 residues. The CDR3 DNA sequence: TGTGCCAGCAGCAAAGCGACCCGGGGGACTGGGGCCAACGTCCTGACTTTC. It is translated as CASSKATRGTGANVLTF.

This clonotype was recorded a few times. The chain joins TRBV29-1 to TRBJ2-3, with D perhaps given as TRBD1 or TRBD2 (5 bases each). There are 14 residues in the CDR3. Germline loops: CDR1 SQVTM, CDR2 ANQGSEA. V was pared by 4 bases and J by 2 bases, with 13 bases between. In nucleotides, the CDR3 is TGCAGCGTTGGATGGGGGACGATCACAGATACGCAGTATTTT. Translation: CSVGWGTITDTQYF.

This chain joins TRBV5-5 and TRBJ1-6, with D unclear. The germline V gene encodes CDR1 SGHKS and CDR2 YYEKEE (reference sequence). The CDR3 runs to 14 residues. Trimming left V 3 bases short and J 5 bases short, with 9 bases between. CDR3: CASSWRLDNSPLHF. CDR3 nucleotides: TGTGCCAGCAGCTGGAGGCTTGATAATTCACCCCTCCACTTT.

This clonotype was observed at least ten times. This chain joins TRBV9 and TRBJ2-4; 7 bases line up with TRBD1. The CDR3 is made up of 12 amino acids. V shed 4 bases and J 8 bases; nucleotides not matched to a gene: 3. Germline loops: CDR1 SGDLS, CDR2 YYNGEE. In DNA form, the CDR3 reads TGTGCCAGCAGCTTCCAGGGGGACATTCAGTACTTC. Its translation is CASSFQGDIQYF.

The chain is built from TRBV27 and TRBJ2-4, with TRBD1 matching over 8 bases. The last part of the DNA fits TRBJ2-7 better; the J call may be wrong. This CDR3 has 14 residues. CDR1 and CDR2 from the germline V gene are MNHEY and SMNVEV (reference sequence). The chain's CDR3 is CASSWTGKDYEQYF. The CDR3 nucleotides are TGTGCCAGCAGTTGGACAGGGAAAGACTACGAGCAGTACTTC.

V gene TRBV25-1 combines with J gene TRBJ2-5; D possibly corresponds to TRBD2 (7 bases). The CDR3 consists of 13 residues. The germline gives CDR1 MGHDK, CDR2 SYGVNS. The V end lost 7 bases, the J end lost 4 bases, and 13 bases lay between the germline ends. CDR3 bases: TGTGCCAGCAACCGAGGGGGGGTAGAGACCCAGTACTTC. It yields the protein CASNRGGVETQYF.

This clonotype appeared a few times. The chain recombines TRBV27 with TRBJ2-4; D is perhaps TRBD1 (6 bases). The better agreement between TRBJ2-7 and the DNA end casts doubt on the J call. Germline V gene sequence: CDR1 MNHEY, CDR2 SMNVEV (reference sequence). The CDR3 loop spans 15 amino acids. The CDR3 is CASSQGQGLPYEQYF. Here the CDR3 DNA reads TGTGCCAGCAGTCAAGGGCAGGGGCTACCCTACGAGCAGTACTTC.